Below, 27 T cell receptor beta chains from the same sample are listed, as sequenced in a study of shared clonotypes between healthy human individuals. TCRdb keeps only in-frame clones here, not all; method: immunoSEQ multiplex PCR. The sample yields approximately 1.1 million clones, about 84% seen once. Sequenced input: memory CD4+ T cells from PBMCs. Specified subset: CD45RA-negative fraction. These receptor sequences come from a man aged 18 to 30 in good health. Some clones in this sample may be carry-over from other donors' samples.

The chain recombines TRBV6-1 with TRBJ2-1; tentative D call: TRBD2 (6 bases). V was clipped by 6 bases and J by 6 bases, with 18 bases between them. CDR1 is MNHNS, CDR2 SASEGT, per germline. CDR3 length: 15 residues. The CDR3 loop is CASSDRDSVGNEQFF. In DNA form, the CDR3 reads TGTGCCAGCAGCGACCGGGACTCAGTGGGCAATGAGCAGTTCTTC.

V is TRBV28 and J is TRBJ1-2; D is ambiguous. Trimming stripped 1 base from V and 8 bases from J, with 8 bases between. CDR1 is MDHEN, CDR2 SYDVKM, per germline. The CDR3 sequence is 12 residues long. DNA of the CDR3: TGTGCCAGCAGTTTATCCTTTGGGGGCTACACCTTC. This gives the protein CASSLSFGGYTF.

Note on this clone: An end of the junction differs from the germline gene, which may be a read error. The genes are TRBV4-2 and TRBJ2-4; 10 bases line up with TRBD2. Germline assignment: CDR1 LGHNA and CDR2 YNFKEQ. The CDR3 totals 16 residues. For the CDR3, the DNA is TGTGTCAGCAGCCAAGAGATCGAGCGGGAGGGAGACATTCAGTACTTC. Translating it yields CVSSQEIEREGDIQYF.

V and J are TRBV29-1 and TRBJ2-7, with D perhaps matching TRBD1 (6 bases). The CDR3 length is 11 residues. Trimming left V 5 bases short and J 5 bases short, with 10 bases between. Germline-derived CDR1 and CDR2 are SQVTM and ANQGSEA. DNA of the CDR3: TGCAGCGTTCGGACAGAGGACGAGCAGTACTTC. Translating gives CSVRTEDEQYF.

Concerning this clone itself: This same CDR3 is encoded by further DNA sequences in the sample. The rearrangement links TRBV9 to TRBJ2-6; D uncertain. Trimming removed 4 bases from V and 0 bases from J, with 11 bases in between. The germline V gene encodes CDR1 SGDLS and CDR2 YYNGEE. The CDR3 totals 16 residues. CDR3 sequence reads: CASSPSLSSGANVLTF. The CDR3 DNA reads TGTGCCAGCAGCCCAAGTTTGAGCTCTGGGGCCAACGTCCTGACTTTC.

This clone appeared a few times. CDR3 sequence (DNA): TGTGCCAGCAGTGACTCGATCGGCGACACAGATACGCAGTATTTT. Encoded protein: CASSDSIGDTDTQYF. The J gene is TRBJ2-3, the V gene TRBV6-4; D is unclear. The length of the CDR3 is 15 residues. Germline CDR1 reads MRHNA; CDR2 reads SNTAGT. Trimming pared 0 bases from V and 2 bases from J, leaving 9 bases between.

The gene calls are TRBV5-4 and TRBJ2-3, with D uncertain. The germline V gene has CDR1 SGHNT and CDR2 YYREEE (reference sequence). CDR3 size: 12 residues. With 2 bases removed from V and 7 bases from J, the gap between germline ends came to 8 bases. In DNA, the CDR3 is TGTGCCAGCAGCTTCCCCAAAAATACGCAGTATTTT. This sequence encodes CASSFPKNTQYF. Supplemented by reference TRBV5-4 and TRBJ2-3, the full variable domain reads ETGVTQSPTHLIKTRGQQVTLRCSSQSGHNTVSWYQQALGQGPQFIFQYYREEENGRGNFPPRFSGLQFPNYSSELNVNALELDDSALYLCASSFPKNTQYFGPGTRLTVL.

CDR3 region: CASSLAREVNEKLFF. CDR3 coding DNA: TGCGCCAGCAGCTTGGCCAGGGAAGTTAATGAAAAACTGTTTTTT. V and J are TRBV5-1 and TRBJ1-4; a weak D match, TRBD1 (5 bases). Trimming shortened V by 0 bases and J by 4 bases, and 10 bases separated the two germline ends. The CDR3 covers 15 residues. Germline V gives CDR1 SGHRS, CDR2 YFSETQ.

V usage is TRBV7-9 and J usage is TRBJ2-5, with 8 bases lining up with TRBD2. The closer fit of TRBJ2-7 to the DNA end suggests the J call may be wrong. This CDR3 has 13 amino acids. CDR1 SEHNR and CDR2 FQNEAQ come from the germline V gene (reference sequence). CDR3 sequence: CASSPREGYEQYF. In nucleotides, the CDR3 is TGTGCCAGCAGCCCCCGGGAGGGGTACGAGCAGTACTTC.

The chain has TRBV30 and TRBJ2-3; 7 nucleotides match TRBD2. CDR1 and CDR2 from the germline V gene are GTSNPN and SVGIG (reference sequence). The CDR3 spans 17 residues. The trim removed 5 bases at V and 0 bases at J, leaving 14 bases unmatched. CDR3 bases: TGTGCCTGGGCCGGGGGGTACTACTTCCCTAGCACAGATACGCAGTATTTT. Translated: CAWAGGYYFPSTDTQYF.

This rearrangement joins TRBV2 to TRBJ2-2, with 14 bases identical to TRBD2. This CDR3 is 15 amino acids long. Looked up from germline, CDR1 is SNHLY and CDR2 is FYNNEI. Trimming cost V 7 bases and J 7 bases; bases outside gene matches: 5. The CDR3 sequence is CASTGTSGGFGELFF. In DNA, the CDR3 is TGTGCCAGCACCGGGACTAGCGGGGGATTCGGGGAGCTGTTTTTT.

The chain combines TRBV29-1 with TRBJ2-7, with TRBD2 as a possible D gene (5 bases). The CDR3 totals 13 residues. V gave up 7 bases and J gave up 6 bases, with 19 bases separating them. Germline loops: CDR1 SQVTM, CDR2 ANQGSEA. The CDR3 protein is CSAGLGPSIEQYF. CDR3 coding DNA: TGCAGCGCCGGACTCGGGCCGTCCATCGAGCAGTACTTC.

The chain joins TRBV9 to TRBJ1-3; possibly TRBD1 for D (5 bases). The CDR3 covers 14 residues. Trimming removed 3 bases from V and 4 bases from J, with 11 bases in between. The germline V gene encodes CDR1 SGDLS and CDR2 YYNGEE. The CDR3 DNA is TGTGCCAGCAGCGAGGAAGGGGTAGGAAACACCATATATTTT. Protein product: CASSEEGVGNTIYF.

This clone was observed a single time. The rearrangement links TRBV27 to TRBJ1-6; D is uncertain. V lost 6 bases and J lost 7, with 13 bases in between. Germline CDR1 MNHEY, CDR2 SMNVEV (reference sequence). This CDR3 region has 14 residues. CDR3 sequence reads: CASSTHQPNSPLHF. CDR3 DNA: TGTGCCAGCAGCACCCACCAGCCCAATTCACCCCTCCACTTT.

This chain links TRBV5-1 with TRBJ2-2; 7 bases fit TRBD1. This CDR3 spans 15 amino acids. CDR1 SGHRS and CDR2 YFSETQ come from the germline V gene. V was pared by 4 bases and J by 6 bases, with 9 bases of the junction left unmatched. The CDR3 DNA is TGCGCCAGCAGCCACGGGACAGCAGAGCCCGGGGAGCTGTTTTTT. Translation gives CASSHGTAEPGELFF.

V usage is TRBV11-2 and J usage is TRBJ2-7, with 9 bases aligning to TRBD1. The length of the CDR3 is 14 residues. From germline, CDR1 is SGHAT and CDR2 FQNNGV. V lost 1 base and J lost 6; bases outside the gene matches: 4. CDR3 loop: CASSLGNRGLEQYF. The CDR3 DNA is TGTGCCAGCAGCTTAGGTAACAGGGGGCTCGAGCAGTACTTC.

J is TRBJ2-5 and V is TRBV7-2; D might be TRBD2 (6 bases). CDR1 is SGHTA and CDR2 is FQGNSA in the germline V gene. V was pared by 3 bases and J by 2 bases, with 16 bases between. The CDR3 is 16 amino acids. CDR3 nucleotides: TGTGCCAGCAGCTTTGGGAGGCGGCAGAGACAAGAGACCCAGTACTTC. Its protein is CASSFGRRQRQETQYF.

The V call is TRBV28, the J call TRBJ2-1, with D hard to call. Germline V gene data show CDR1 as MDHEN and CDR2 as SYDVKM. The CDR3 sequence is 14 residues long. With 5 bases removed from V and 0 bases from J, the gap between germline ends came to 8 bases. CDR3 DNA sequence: TGTGCCAGCAGTGTCGGCGGCTCCTACAATGAGCAGTTCTTC. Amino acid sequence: CASSVGGSYNEQFF.

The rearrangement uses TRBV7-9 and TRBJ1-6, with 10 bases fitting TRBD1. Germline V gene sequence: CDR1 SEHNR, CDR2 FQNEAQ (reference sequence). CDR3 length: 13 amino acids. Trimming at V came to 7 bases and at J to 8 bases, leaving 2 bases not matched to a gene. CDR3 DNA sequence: TGTGCCAGCACCGGACAGGGGGATTCACCCCTCCACTTT. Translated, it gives CASTGQGDSPLHF.

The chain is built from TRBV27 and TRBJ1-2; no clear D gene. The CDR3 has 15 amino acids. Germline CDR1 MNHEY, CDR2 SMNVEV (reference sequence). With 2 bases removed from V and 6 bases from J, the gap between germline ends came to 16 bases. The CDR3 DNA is TGTGCCAGCAGTTTACTCCCCTCTCGTGGGGATGGCTACACCTTC. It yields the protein CASSLLPSRGDGYTF.

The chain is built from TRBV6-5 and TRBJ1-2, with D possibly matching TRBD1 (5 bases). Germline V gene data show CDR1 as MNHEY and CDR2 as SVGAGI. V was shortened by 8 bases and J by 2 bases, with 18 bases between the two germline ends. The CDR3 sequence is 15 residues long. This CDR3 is CASRGQGSVNYGYTF. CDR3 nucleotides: TGTGCCAGCCGTGGTCAGGGTTCGGTGAACTATGGCTACACCTTC.

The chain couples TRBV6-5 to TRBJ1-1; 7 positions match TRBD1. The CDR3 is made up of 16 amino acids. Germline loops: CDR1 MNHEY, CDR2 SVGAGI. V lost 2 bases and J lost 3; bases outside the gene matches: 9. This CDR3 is CASSYLNRGMHTEAFF. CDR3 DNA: TGTGCCAGCAGTTACCTCAACAGGGGAATGCACACTGAAGCTTTCTTT.

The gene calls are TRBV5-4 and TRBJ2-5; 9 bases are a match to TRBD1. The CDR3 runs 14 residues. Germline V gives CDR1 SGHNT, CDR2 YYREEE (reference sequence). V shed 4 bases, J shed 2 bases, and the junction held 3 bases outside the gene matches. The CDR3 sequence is CASSPGQGQETQYF. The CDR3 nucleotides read TGTGCCAGCAGCCCGGGACAGGGACAAGAGACCCAGTACTTC.

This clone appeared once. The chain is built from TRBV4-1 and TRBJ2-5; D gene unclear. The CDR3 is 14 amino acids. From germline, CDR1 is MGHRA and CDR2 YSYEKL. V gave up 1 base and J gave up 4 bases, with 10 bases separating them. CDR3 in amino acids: CASSQGLVGETQYF. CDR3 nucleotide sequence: TGCGCCAGCAGCCAAGGCCTCGTTGGAGAGACCCAGTACTTC.

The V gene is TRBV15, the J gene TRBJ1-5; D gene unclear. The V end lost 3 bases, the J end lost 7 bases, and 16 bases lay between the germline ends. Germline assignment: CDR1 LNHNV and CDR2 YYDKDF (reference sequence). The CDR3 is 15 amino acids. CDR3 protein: CATSSRRAVGQPQHF. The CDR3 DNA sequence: TGTGCCACCAGCAGTAGAAGGGCAGTTGGCCAGCCCCAGCATTTT.

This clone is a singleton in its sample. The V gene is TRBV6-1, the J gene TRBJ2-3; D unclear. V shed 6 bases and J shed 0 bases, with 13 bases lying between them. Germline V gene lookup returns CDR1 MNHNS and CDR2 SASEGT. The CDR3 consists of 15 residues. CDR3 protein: CASRRSGSSTDTQYF. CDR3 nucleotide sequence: TGTGCCAGCAGGAGAAGTGGCTCGAGCACAGATACGCAGTATTTT.

CDR3 loop: CASSFPEGGLGTGELFF. CDR3 DNA: TGTGCCAGCAGCTTCCCCGAGGGGGGCTTGGGGACCGGGGAGCTGTTTTTT. This rearrangement joins TRBV5-6 to TRBJ2-2; D is perhaps TRBD1 or TRBD2 (6 bases each). CDR3 length: 17 residues. Germline CDR1 SGHDT, CDR2 YYEEEE. V lost 2 bases, J lost 5 bases, and 19 bases lay in between.